Shown below are 20 T cell receptor beta chains from a single sample sequenced in a study of Ad26.COV2.S vaccination and SARS-CoV-2 variants. Data came from immunoSEQ multiplex PCR; TCRdb stores just in-frame clones and leaves some out. The table includes around 300,000 clones, roughly 90% detected once. Treatment: around 19 received Ad26.COV2.S at low or high dose, single or two shots; about 5 received placebo; per-sample allocation not given. The samples were gathered on day 63 after the first injection of vaccine or placebo. The input for sequencing was peripheral blood, taken in a trial of Ad26.COV2.S vaccine versus placebo. The receptors were gathered from a person between 18 and 65 years old who received the Ad26.COV2.S COVID-19 vaccine or a placebo.

The V and J genes are TRBV7-6 and TRBJ2-1; D might be TRBD2 (6 bases). The length of the CDR3 is 15 residues. Per the germline V gene, CDR1 is SGHVS and CDR2 is FNYEAQ. The germline V and J ends were trimmed by 4 bases and 6 bases, with 16 bases remaining between them. The CDR3 loop reads CASSSLRVGGNEQFF. Here the CDR3 DNA reads TGTGCCAGCAGCTCGCTGAGGGTGGGGGGCAATGAGCAGTTCTTC.

The chain carries TRBV4-3 and TRBJ1-3; 7 nucleotides agree with TRBD1. Per germline, CDR1 LGHNA and CDR2 YSLEER. The CDR3 contains 16 residues. Trimming at V came to 3 bases and at J to 5 bases, leaving 10 bases not matched to a gene. CDR3 in DNA: TGCGCCAGCAGCCAGGCAATCGACAGGGAGAGAAACACCATATATTTT. It yields the protein CASSQAIDRERNTIYF.

The chain joins TRBV9 to TRBJ1-5, with TRBD1 matching 7 bases. The CDR3 runs 15 residues. Trimming removed 3 bases from V and 1 base from J; junction bases left unmatched: 4. Germline V gene lookup returns CDR1 SGDLS and CDR2 YYNGEE. CDR3 nucleotides: TGTGCCAGCAGCGCCGGGACAGCCAGCAATCAGCCCCAGCATTTT. Encoded protein: CASSAGTASNQPQHF.

The chain employs TRBV7-5 and TRBJ1-5; the table's D call, TRBD1, has no DNA check behind it. TRBV7-5 is annotated as a pseudogene. The CDR3 totals 14 residues. CDR3 loop: CARSFSRVSRPQHF. The CDR3, as DNA: TGTGCCAGAAGCTTCAGCAGGGTTTCTCGGCCCCAGCATTTT.

The J gene is TRBJ1-2, the V gene TRBV5-1; possibly TRBD1 for D (5 bases). Deletions cut 0 bases from V and 6 bases from J, with 15 bases between. Germline V gene sequence: CDR1 SGHRS, CDR2 YFSETQ. The CDR3 sequence is 15 residues long. The CDR3 here is CASSLAGGGSDGYTF. The CDR3 nucleotides read TGCGCCAGCAGCTTGGCGGGGGGTGGGAGCGATGGCTACACCTTC.

This rearrangement joins TRBV27 to TRBJ1-5, with TRBD1 as a possible D gene (5 bases). In germline, CDR1 is MNHEY, CDR2 SMNVEV (reference sequence). CDR3 length: 15 residues. The V end was cut by 1 base, the J end by 4 bases, with 11 bases between. This CDR3 is CASSLYPTVNQPQHF. The CDR3 DNA follows: TGTGCCAGCAGTTTATACCCGACAGTTAATCAGCCCCAGCATTTT.

The rearrangement joins TRBV5-8 to TRBJ1-5, with a possible D match to TRBD1 (6 bases). CDR3 length: 15 residues. Trimming removed 9 bases from V and 3 bases from J, with 19 bases in between. Germline loops: CDR1 SGHTS, CDR2 YDEGEE. In nucleotides, the CDR3 is TGTGCCACCAAATGGGAGGGGGTGGTCAATCAGCCCCAGCATTTT. Translation: CATKWEGVVNQPQHF.

This clone was seen once. The J gene is TRBJ1-5, the V gene TRBV15; D is ambiguous. The CDR3 is made up of 17 amino acids. V was shortened by 1 base and J by 4 bases, with 17 bases between the two germline ends. Looked up from germline, CDR1 is LNHNV and CDR2 is YYDKDF (reference sequence). The CDR3: CATSRVAIRTSNQPQHF. Written as DNA, the CDR3 is TGTGCCACCAGCAGAGTTGCGATTAGGACCTCAAATCAGCCCCAGCATTTT.

The chain has TRBV4-2 and TRBJ1-1, with 7 bases that match TRBD1. CDR1 and CDR2 (germline): LGHNA, YNFKEQ. The CDR3 contains 13 residues. J lost 5 bases, V lost 5 bases, and 5 bases had no gene match. The CDR3 bases are TGTGCCAGCAGCTTTCCAGGGGGTACTGAAGCTTTCTTT. Amino acid sequence: CASSFPGGTEAFF.

The chain employs TRBV6-1 and TRBJ1-5; 8 nucleotides align to TRBD1. Germline CDR1 reads MNHNS; CDR2 reads SASEGT. The length of the CDR3 is 12 residues. The trim removed 3 bases at V and 11 bases at J, leaving 3 bases unmatched. CDR3 nucleotide sequence: TGTGCCAGCAGTGAGGCAGGGGGCTCCCAGCATTTT. Its protein is CASSEAGGSQHF.

This clone was counted once. V usage is TRBV2 and J usage is TRBJ2-3; tentatively, D is TRBD1 (6 bases). There are 12 residues in the CDR3. Germline values: CDR1 SNHLY, CDR2 FYNNEI. V shed 9 bases and J shed 7 bases, with 14 bases lying between them. CDR3 sequence reads: CARVRGENTQYF. CDR3 in DNA: TGTGCCAGAGTCAGGGGAGAGAATACGCAGTATTTT.

The CDR3 reads CASSIHHGYTF. DNA of the CDR3: TGTGCCAGTAGTATACACCATGGCTACACCTTC. The chain combines TRBV19 with TRBJ1-2; unclear D gene. V lost 2 bases to trimming and J lost 6 bases, with 4 bases between them. The CDR3 is 11 residues long. From germline, CDR1 is LNHDA and CDR2 SQIVND (reference sequence).

This chain joins TRBV19 and TRBJ2-1; D unresolved. CDR1 is LNHDA, CDR2 SQIVND, per germline (reference sequence). Trimming pared 6 bases from V and 10 bases from J, leaving 13 bases between. The CDR3 totals 12 residues. In nucleotides, the CDR3 is TGTGCCAGTAGGTGGGGTCTGAGGGAGCAGTTCTTC. Translated, it gives CASRWGLREQFF.

The chain combines TRBV10-2 with TRBJ2-1; either TRBD1 or TRBD2 may fit D (6 bases each). The CDR3 covers 13 residues. Germline CDR1 WSHSY, CDR2 SAAADI. V shed 2 bases and J shed 9 bases, with 11 bases lying between them. The DNA for the CDR3 is TGCGCCAGCAGTGAGGGGGGGCCTAGTGAGCAGTTCTTC. This codes for CASSEGGPSEQFF.

The chain joins TRBV3-1 (or the pseudogene TRBV3-2) to TRBJ1-5; 7 nucleotides align to TRBD1. Germline-derived CDR1 and CDR2 are LGHDT and YNNKEL (reference sequence). The CDR3 spans 16 residues. J gave up 7 bases and V 4 bases, and 13 bases lay outside the gene matches. CDR3 protein: CASSPYDQGVCQPQHF. Written as DNA, the CDR3 is TGTGCCAGCAGCCCCTACGATCAGGGGGTATGCCAGCCCCAGCATTTT.

V is TRBV5-4 and J is TRBJ2-5, with unresolved D. Germline CDR1 is SGHNT and CDR2 is YYREEE (reference sequence). V was pared by 4 bases and J by 3 bases, with 10 bases between. The CDR3 contains 13 residues. The CDR3 region is CASSPNVEETQYF. CDR3 in DNA: TGTGCCAGCAGCCCGAACGTTGAAGAGACCCAGTACTTC.

V is TRBV11-2 and J is TRBJ1-4; D is unclear. Germline values: CDR1 SGHAT, CDR2 FQNNGV. Trimming pared 3 bases from V and 1 base from J, leaving 15 bases between. The CDR3 is made up of 17 amino acids. CDR3 nucleotide sequence: TGTGCCAGCAGCTTTCCGGAGAGGGAAGTAACTAATGAAAAACTGTTTTTT. This gives the protein CASSFPEREVTNEKLFF. The full variable domain, rest sourced from reference TRBV11-2 and TRBJ1-4, is EAGVAQSPRYKIIEKRQSVAFWCNPISGHATLYWYQQILGQGPKLLIQFQNNGVVDDSQLPKDRFSAERLKGVDSTLKIQPAKLEDSAVYLCASSFPEREVTNEKLFFGSGTQLSVL.

The rearrangement joins TRBV11-3 to TRBJ2-6, with D possibly being TRBD1 (6 bases). The CDR3 is made up of 19 amino acids. The germline gives CDR1 SGHNT, CDR2 YENEEA. The ends were cut back, 0 bases at V and 0 bases at J, with 15 bases in the middle. CDR3 sequence reads: CASSLDEGGPFSGANVLTF. The DNA of the CDR3 is TGTGCCAGCAGCTTAGACGAAGGGGGTCCATTCTCTGGGGCCAACGTCCTGACTTTC. The whole variable domain, remainder taken from reference TRBV11-3 and TRBJ2-6, is EAGVVQSPRYKIIEKKQPVAFWCNPISGHNTLYWYLQNLGQGPELLIRYENEEAVDDSQLPKDRFSAERLKGVDSTLKIQPAELGDSAVYLCASSLDEGGPFSGANVLTFGAGSRLTVL.

The rearrangement uses TRBV6-6 and TRBJ2-7, with 7 bases lining up with TRBD2. Germline V gene lookup returns CDR1 MNHNY and CDR2 SVGAGI (reference sequence). The CDR3 sequence is 14 residues long. The trim removed 5 bases at V and 2 bases at J, leaving 6 bases unmatched. The CDR3 nucleotides are TGTGCCAGCAGTCTGTCCGGGGGGACCTACGAGCAGTACGTC. Its protein is CASSLSGGTYEQYV.

This CDR3 reads CASRRTAFNYGYTF. In DNA, the CDR3 is TGTGCCAGCAGAAGGACGGCCTTTAACTATGGCTACACCTTC. This chain links TRBV6-5 with TRBJ1-2, with no clear D. The CDR3 length is 14 residues. The V end lost 6 bases, the J end lost 1 base, and 12 bases lay between the germline ends. CDR1 and CDR2 from the germline V gene are MNHEY and SVGAGI.